This TCR beta chain comes out of a study of blood T cell repertoires in COVID-19. At the level of the study: Researchers got acute and convalescent COVID-19 samples from the United States, Italy and Spain. Sample material is recorded as cDNA or gDNA derived from T cells, B-cell-depleted T cells, or PBMCs.

As processed by the authors: Estimation of nucleated cell counts was performed using reference gene primer amplification. Using immunoSEQ multiplex PCR, the repertoire was profiled, and TCRdb retains in-frame clones only, with some absent. That table supplies the V and J calls and clone size; D and trimming were determined from the DNA. The sample gives around 78,000 clones, about 89% of which show up once; roughly 2% is in the top ten. The ends were cut back, 7 bases at V and 0 bases at J, with 13 bases in the middle. The germline V gene encodes CDR1 MDHEN and CDR2 SYDVKM. CDR3 length: 14 amino acids.

The receptor was isolated from a woman between 55 and 75 years old with acute or convalescent COVID-19. Sequenced material: peripheral blood. This chain links TRBV28 with TRBJ2-7; D gene ambiguous. The DNA of the CDR3 is TGTGCCAGCACCGAGGTTCATCCCTCCTACGAGCAGTACTTC. Amino acids: CASTEVHPSYEQYF.